This T cell receptor (beta chain) comes out of a study of CD8 T cells in Susac syndrome. RNA amounts of roughly 0.45 to 1 ug underwent reverse transcription with random hexamers. A multiplex approach, immunoSEQ multiplex PCR, amplified TCR beta CDR3 across 54 Vbeta and 13 Jbeta. MiXCR, applied by TCRdb to the immunoSEQ multiplex PCR reads, yields one record per CDR3 protein. In the table there are 150,000 to 200,000 distinct CDR3 sequences, approximately 95% of which are singletons. CDR1 and CDR2 (germline): MGHRA, YSYEKL. J lost 8 bases, V lost 5 bases, and 12 bases had no gene match. This CDR3 region has 15 residues.

This sequence was found in a human donor with multiple sclerosis. Material: CD4+ T cells from PBMCs. The chain combines TRBV4-1 with TRBJ1-2; 9 bases are shared with TRBD1. The CDR3 reads CASSSPGQGTNGYTF. The CDR3 DNA reads TGCGCCAGCAGCTCCCCGGGACAGGGTACGAACGGCTACACCTTC.